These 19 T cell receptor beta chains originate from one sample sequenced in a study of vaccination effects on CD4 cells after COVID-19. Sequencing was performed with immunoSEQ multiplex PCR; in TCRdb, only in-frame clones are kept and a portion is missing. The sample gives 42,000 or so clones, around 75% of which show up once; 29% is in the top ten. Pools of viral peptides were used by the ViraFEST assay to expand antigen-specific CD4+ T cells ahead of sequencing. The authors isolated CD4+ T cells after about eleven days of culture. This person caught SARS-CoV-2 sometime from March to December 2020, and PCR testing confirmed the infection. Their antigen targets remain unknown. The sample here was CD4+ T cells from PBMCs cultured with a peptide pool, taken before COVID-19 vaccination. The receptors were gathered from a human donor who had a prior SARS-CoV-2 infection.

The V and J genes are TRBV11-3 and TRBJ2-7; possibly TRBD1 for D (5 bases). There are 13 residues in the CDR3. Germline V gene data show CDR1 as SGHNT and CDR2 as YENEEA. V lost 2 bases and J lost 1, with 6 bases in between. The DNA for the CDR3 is TGTGCCAGCAGCTTATCAGGGTCCTACGAGCAGTACTTC. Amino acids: CASSLSGSYEQYF.

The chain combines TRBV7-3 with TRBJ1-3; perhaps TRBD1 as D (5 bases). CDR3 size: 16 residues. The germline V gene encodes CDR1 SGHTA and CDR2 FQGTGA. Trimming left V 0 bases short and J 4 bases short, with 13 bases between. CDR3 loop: CASSLTGQGAGNTIYF. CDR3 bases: TGTGCCAGCAGCTTAACGGGGCAGGGAGCCGGAAACACCATATATTTT.

CDR3: CASSIGPQENEQFF. The DNA of the CDR3 is TGTGCCAGCAGCATCGGGCCCCAAGAAAATGAGCAGTTCTTC. This sequence joins TRBV7-2 and TRBJ2-1; D is uncertain. The germline V gene has CDR1 SGHTA and CDR2 FQGNSA. There are 14 residues in the CDR3. V lost 5 bases, J lost 7 bases, and 15 bases lay in between.

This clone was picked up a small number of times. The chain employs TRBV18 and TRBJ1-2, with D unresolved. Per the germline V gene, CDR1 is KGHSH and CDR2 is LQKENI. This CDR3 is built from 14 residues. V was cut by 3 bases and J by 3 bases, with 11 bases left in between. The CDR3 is CASSPDPDYYGYTF. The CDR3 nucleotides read TGTGCCAGCTCACCGGACCCAGACTACTATGGCTACACCTTC.

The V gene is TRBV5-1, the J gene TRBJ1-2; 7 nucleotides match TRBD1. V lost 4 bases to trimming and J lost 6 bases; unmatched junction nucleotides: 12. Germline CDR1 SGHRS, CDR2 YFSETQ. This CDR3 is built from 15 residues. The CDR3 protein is CASSRTGLGGDGYTF. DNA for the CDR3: TGCGCCAGCAGCAGGACAGGTTTAGGTGGGGATGGCTACACCTTC.

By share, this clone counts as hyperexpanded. The CDR3 DNA reads as TGTGCCTGGAGTAGGGACAGTAACACTGAAGCTTTCTTT. It translates to CAWSRDSNTEAFF. The chain joins TRBV30 to TRBJ1-1, with 7 bases matching TRBD1. This CDR3 contains 13 residues. The V segment lost 2 bases and the J segment 2 bases; nucleotides outside the gene matches: 2. Germline V gene sequence: CDR1 GTSNPN, CDR2 SVGIG (reference sequence).

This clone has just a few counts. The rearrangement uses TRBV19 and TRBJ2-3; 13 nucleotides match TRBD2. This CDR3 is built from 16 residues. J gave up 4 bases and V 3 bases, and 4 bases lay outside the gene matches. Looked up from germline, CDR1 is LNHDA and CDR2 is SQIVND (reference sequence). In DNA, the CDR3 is TGTGCCAGTAGTATGGGACTAGCGGGACTTGCAGATACGCAGTATTTT. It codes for CASSMGLAGLADTQYF.

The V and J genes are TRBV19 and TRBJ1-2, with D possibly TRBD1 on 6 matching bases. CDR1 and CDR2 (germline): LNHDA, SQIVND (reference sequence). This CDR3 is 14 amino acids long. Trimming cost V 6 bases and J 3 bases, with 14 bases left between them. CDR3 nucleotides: TGTGCCAGTAGCCGCCTCAGGGGCTACTATGGCTACACCTTC. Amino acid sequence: CASSRLRGYYGYTF.

CDR3 region: CASRRLSGRTYEQYF. Written as DNA, the CDR3 is TGTGCCAGCAGAAGACTAAGCGGCCGAACCTACGAGCAGTACTTC. V gene TRBV6-5 combines with J gene TRBJ2-7; TRBD2 is a possible D gene (5 bases). V was trimmed by 6 bases and J by 2 bases, leaving 17 bases between them. The germline V gene encodes CDR1 MNHEY and CDR2 SVGAGI. The CDR3 is made up of 15 amino acids.

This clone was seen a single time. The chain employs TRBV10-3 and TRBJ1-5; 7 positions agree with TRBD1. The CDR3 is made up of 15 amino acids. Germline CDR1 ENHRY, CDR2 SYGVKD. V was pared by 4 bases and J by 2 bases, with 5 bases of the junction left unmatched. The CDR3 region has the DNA TGTGCCATCAGTGGGGACAGTAGCGGCAATCAGCCCCAGCATTTT. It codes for CAISGDSSGNQPQHF.

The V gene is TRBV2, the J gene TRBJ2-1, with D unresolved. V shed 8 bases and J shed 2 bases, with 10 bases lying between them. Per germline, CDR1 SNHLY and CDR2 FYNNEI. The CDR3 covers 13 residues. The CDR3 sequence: CASCAKTYNEQFF. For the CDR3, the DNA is TGTGCCAGCTGTGCAAAAACCTACAATGAGCAGTTCTTC.

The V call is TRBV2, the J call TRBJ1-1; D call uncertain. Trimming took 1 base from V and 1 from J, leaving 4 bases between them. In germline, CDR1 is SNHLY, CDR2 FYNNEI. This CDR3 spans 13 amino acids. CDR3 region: CASSEDGNTEAFF. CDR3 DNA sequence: TGTGCCAGCAGTGAAGACGGGAACACTGAAGCTTTCTTT.

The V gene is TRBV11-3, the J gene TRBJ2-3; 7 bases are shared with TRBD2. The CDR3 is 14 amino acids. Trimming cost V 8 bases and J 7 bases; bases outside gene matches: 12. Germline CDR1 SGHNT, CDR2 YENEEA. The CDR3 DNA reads TGTGCCAGCCAGATAACACGGGAGGCTCATACGCAGTATTTT. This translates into CASQITREAHTQYF.

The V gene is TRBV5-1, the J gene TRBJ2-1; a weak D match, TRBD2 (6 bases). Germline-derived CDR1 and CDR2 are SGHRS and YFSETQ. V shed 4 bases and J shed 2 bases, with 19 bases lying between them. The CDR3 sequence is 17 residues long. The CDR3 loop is CASSPLGGSLTYNEQFF. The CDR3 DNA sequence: TGCGCCAGCAGCCCTCTGGGGGGAAGCCTCACCTACAATGAGCAGTTCTTC. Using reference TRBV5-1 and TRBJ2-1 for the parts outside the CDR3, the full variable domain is KAGVTQTPRYLIKTRGQQVTLSCSPISGHRSVSWYQQTPGQGLQFLFEYFSETQRNKGNFPGRFSGRQFSNSRSEMNVSTLELGDSALYLCASSPLGGSLTYNEQFFGPGTRLTVL.

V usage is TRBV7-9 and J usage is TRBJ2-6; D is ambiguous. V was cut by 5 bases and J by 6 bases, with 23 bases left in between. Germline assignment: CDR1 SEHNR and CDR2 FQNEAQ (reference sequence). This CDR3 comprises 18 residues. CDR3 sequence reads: CASSPLAGDFLVANVLTF. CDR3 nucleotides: TGTGCCAGCAGCCCTTTGGCAGGAGACTTTTTAGTGGCCAACGTCCTGACTTTC.

DNA of the CDR3: TGTGCCAGCAGCGCAATAGTCGCAGATACGCAGTATTTT. The encoded protein is CASSAIVADTQYF. This chain joins TRBV9 and TRBJ2-3; no clear D gene. The CDR3 consists of 13 residues. Germline CDR1 SGDLS, CDR2 YYNGEE. V was clipped by 3 bases and J by 4 bases, with 9 bases between them.

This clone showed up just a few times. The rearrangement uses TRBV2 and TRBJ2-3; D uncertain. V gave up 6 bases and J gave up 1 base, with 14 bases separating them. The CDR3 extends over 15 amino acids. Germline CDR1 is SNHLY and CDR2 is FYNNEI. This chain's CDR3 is CASSVTYLGTDTQYF. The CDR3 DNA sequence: TGTGCCAGCAGCGTTACCTACCTCGGCACAGATACGCAGTATTTT.

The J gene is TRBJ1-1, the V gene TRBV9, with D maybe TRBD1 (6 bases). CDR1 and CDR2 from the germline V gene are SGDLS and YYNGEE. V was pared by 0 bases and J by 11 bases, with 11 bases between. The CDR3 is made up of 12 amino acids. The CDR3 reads CASSVVGGPAFF. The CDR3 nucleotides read TGTGCCAGCAGCGTAGTTGGGGGGCCGGCTTTCTTT.

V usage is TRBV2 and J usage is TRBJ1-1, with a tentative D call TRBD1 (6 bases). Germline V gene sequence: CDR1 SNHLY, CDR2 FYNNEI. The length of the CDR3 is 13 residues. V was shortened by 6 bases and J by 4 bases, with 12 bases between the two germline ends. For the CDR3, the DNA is TGTGCCAGCAGGAAACAGGGTGGCACTGAAGCTTTCTTT. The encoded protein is CASRKQGGTEAFF.